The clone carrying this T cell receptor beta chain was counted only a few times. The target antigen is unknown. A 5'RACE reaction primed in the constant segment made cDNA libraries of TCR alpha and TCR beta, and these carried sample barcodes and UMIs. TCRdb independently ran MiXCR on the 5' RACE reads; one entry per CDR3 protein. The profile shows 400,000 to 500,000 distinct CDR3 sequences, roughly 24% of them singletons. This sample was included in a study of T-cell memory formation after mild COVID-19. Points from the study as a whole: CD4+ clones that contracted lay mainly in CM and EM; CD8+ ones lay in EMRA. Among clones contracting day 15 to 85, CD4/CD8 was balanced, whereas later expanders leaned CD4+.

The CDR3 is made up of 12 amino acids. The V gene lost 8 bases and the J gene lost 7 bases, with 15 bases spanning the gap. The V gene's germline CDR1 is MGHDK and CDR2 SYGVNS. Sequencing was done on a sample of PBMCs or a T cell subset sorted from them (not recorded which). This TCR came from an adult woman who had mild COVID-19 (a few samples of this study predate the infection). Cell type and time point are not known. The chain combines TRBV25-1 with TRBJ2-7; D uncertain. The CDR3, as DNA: TGTGCCAGCTCGTTCGTCGGCAGGGAGCAGTACTTC. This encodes CASSFVGREQYF.